Below are 13 T cell receptor beta chains sequenced from a single sample in a study of cytomegalovirus exposure and HLA in healthy donors. Here immunoSEQ multiplex PCR was the method, and the copy in TCRdb shows in-frame clones only, minus some. The sample has 50,000 or so clones, over 85% seen once. The sequencing sample was made of PBMCs. The receptor source for this set is a woman between 18 and 29 years old in good health and CMV-seropositive.

The chain's CDR3 is CASSPGLAGPMAQYF. CDR3 sequence (DNA): TGTGCCAGCAGCCCGGGACTAGCGGGCCCTATGGCCCAGTACTTC. This sequence joins TRBV27 and TRBJ2-5, with TRBD2 identical over 12 bases. This CDR3 is 15 amino acids long. Germline loops: CDR1 MNHEY, CDR2 SMNVEV (reference sequence). V lost 6 bases and J lost 9; bases outside the gene matches: 11.

This clone has just one count. This chain joins TRBV5-1 and TRBJ1-6; D is possibly TRBD1 (5 bases). V was pared by 0 bases and J by 9 bases, with 13 bases between. This CDR3 is 15 amino acids long. Germline CDR1 and CDR2: SGHRS and YFSETQ. For the CDR3, the DNA is TGCGCCAGCAGCTTGGGTGGGGCGGGAGGTTCACCCCTCCACTTT. As protein: CASSLGGAGGSPLHF.

The chain employs TRBV19 and TRBJ2-1; 11 nucleotides line up with TRBD2. The CDR3 has 18 residues. Germline trimming cut 0 bases from V and 7 bases from J; bases unmatched to any gene: 11. Germline loops: CDR1 LNHDA, CDR2 SQIVND (reference sequence). CDR3 nucleotides: TGTGCCAGTAGTATAGATGGGGTTAGCGGGGGGGCCAAGAATGAGCAGTTCTTC. It yields the protein CASSIDGVSGGAKNEQFF. Based on the CDR3 plus reference TRBV19 and TRBJ2-1, the full variable domain is DGGITQSPKYLFRKEGQNVTLSCEQNLNHDAMYWYRQDPGQGLRLIYYSQIVNDFQKGDIAEGYSVSREKKESFPLTVTSAQKNPTAFYLCASSIDGVSGGAKNEQFFGPGTRLTVL.

The chain's CDR3 is CASSQGQGGYTF. CDR3 DNA sequence: TGTGCCAGCAGTCAAGGACAGGGCGGCTACACCTTC. The gene calls are TRBV6-6 and TRBJ1-2, with 8 bases matching TRBD1. CDR1 MNHNY and CDR2 SVGAGI come from the germline V gene (reference sequence). This CDR3 is built from 12 residues. With 5 bases clipped from V and 8 bases from J, the junction kept 4 bases outside the gene matches.

CDR3 sequence reads: CASIRQGTEAFF. CDR3 DNA sequence: TGTGCCAGCATCCGACAGGGTACTGAAGCTTTCTTT. This chain uses TRBV2 with TRBJ1-1; TRBD1 aligns across 7 bases. The CDR3 covers 12 residues. Germline CDR1 SNHLY, CDR2 FYNNEI. J lost 5 bases, V lost 7 bases, and 4 bases had no gene match.

The V and J genes are TRBV30 and TRBJ1-1, with 8 bases matching TRBD1. V trimming: 7 bases; J trimming: 4 bases; junction bases outside the gene matches: 14. Germline CDR1 and CDR2: GTSNPN and SVGIG (reference sequence). CDR3 size: 15 residues. CDR3 in amino acids: CASTGGTLVGTEAFF. The CDR3 DNA reads as TGTGCCTCAACAGGGGGAACGTTAGTTGGCACTGAAGCTTTCTTT.

V and J are TRBV7-2 and TRBJ2-2, with D tentatively TRBD1 (5 bases). Deletions cut 5 bases from V and 4 bases from J, with 11 bases between. The CDR3 runs 14 residues. Germline V gives CDR1 SGHTA, CDR2 FQGNSA. The CDR3 coding sequence is TGTGCCAGCAGCCTACCTGACAGCACCGGGGAGCTGTTTTTT. Its protein product is CASSLPDSTGELFF.

The chain has TRBV5-1 and TRBJ2-5, with D maybe TRBD2 (6 bases). V was clipped by 4 bases and J by 2 bases, with 9 bases between them. Germline CDR1 reads SGHRS; CDR2 reads YFSETQ. The CDR3 is 13 residues long. DNA for the CDR3: TGCGCCAGCAGCCGCGGGAAGCAAGAGACCCAGTACTTC. Protein sequence: CASSRGKQETQYF.

The V call is TRBV2, the J call TRBJ1-5; TRBD1 agrees at 7 bases. This CDR3 spans 10 amino acids. The J segment lost 11 bases and the V segment lost 8 bases, leaving 3 bases of the junction unmatched. The V gene's germline CDR1 is SNHLY and CDR2 FYNNEI. The CDR3 reads CASGDRAQHF. The CDR3 nucleotides are TGTGCCAGCGGCGACAGGGCCCAGCATTTT.

The rearrangement joins TRBV19 to TRBJ1-1; tentatively, D is TRBD1 (6 bases). Per germline, CDR1 LNHDA and CDR2 SQIVND (reference sequence). This CDR3 comprises 13 residues. Trimming took 3 bases from V and 3 from J, leaving 8 bases between them. The CDR3 is CASSIEGDTEAFF. The CDR3, as DNA: TGTGCCAGTAGTATTGAGGGGGACACTGAAGCTTTCTTT.

The chain is built from TRBV18 and TRBJ1-6; 7 nucleotides line up with TRBD1. V lost 3 bases, J lost 7 bases, and 15 bases stayed unmatched. Germline CDR1 KGHSH, CDR2 LQKENI. The CDR3 spans 18 residues. The CDR3: CASSPKSTGRVSNSPLHF. The CDR3 coding sequence is TGTGCCAGCTCACCCAAATCGACAGGGCGGGTCTCGAATTCACCCCTCCACTTT.

This clone was seen a handful of times. V and J are TRBV6-1 and TRBJ2-3; D unresolved. Looked up from germline, CDR1 is MNHNS and CDR2 is SASEGT. Between the trimmed V and J ends, which lost 2 bases and 1 base, there was a span of 4 bases. The CDR3 sequence is 13 residues long. The CDR3 coding sequence is TGTGCCAGCAGTGAACTTGGCACAGATACGCAGTATTTT. It translates to CASSELGTDTQYF.

This clone was seen once. V gene TRBV2 combines with J gene TRBJ1-5; TRBD1 aligns across 8 bases. With V trimmed by 3 bases and J by 4 bases, 5 bases remained unmatched. In germline, CDR1 is SNHLY, CDR2 FYNNEI. CDR3 size: 15 residues. The CDR3 DNA is TGTGCCAGCAGTGAGGGACAGGTAGGGAATCAGCCCCAGCATTTT. Translating it yields CASSEGQVGNQPQHF.